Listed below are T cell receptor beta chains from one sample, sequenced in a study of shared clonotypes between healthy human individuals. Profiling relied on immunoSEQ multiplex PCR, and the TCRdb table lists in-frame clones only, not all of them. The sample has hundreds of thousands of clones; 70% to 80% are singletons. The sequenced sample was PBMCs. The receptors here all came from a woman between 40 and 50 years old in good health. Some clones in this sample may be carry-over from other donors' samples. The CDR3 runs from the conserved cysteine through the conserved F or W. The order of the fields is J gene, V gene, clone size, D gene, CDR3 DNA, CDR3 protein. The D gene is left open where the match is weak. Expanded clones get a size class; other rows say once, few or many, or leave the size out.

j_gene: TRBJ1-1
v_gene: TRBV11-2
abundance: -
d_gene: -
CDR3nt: TGTGCCAGCAGCCTAGGGCGAGGGCGGGAAGCTTTCTTT
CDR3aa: CASSLGRGREAFF

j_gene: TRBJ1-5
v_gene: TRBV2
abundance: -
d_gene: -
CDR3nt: TGTGCCAGCAGCATCGGGGTCCGTCAGCCCCAGCATTTT
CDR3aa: CASSIGVRQPQHF

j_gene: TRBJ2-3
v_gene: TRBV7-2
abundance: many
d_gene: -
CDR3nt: TGTGCCAGCAGCTCGGCTTCAGATACGCAGTATTTT
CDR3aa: CASSSASDTQYF

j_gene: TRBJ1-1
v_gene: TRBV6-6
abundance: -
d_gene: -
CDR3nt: TGTGCCAGCACCCCCGACGGGGGCACTGAAGCTTTCTTT
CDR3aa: CASTPDGGTEAFF

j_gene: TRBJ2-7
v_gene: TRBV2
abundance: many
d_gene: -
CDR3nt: TGTGCCAGCAGTTCCGACAGTGGGGCCTACGAGCAGTACTTC
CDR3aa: CASSSDSGAYEQYF

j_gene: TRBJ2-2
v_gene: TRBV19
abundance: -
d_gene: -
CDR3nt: TGTGCCAGTAGAGGGGCCGGGGAGCTGTTTTTT
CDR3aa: CASRGAGELFF

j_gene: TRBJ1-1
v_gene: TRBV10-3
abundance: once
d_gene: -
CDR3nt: TGTGCCATCAGGGCGGGAGGGGCGGATGTGGCGAACACTGAAGCTTTCTTT
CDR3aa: CAIRAGGADVANTEAFF

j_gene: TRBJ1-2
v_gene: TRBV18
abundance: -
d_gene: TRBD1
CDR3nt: TGTGCCAGCTCACCCACAGGGGTGGCCTCTAACTATGGCTACACCTTC
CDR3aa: CASSPTGVASNYGYTF

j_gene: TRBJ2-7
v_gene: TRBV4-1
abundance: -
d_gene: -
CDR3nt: TGCGCCAGCAGCCAAGGGGGGGCCCAGGCGGTGGGCTCCTACGAGCAGTACTTC
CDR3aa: CASSQGGAQAVGSYEQYF

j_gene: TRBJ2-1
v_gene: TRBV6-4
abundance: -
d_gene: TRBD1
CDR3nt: TGTGCCAGCAGTGACTTCCCCCCGGGACAGGGACTGCTAGCGGATTACAATGAGCAGTTCTTC
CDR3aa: CASSDFPPGQGLLADYNEQFF

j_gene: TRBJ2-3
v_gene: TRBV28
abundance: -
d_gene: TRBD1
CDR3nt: TGTGCCAGCACAGACAGGGTTCTGACTCCCGAGGATACGCAGTATTTT
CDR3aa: CASTDRVLTPEDTQYF

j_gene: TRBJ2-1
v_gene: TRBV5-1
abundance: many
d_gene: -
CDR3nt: TGCGCCAGCAGCTTGTATAGTGGGGAACTCTACAATGAGCAGTTCTTC
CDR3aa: CASSLYSGELYNEQFF

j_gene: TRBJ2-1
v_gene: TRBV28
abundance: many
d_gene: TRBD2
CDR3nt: TGTGCCAGCAGTCACGGGCTAGCGGGAGGGGGGAGGAATGAGCAGTTCTTC
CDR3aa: CASSHGLAGGGRNEQFF

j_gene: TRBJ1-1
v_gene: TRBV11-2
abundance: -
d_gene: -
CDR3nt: TGTGCCAGCAGCTTCGCCCTGGACACTGAAGCTTTCTTT
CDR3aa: CASSFALDTEAFF

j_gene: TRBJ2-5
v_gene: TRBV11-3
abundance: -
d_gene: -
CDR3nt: TGTGCCAGCAGCCCAAGTGTCGGGGAGACCCAGTACTTC
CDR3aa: CASSPSVGETQYF

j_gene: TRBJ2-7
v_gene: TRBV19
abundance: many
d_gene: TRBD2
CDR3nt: TGTGCCAGTAGGTCCCGGACTAGAACCCCCTACGAGCAGTACTTC
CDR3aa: CASRSRTRTPYEQYF

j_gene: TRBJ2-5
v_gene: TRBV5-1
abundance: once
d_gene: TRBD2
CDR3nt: TGCGCCAGCAGCTTGTTCCTAGCGGGAGAACAGACCCAGTACTTC
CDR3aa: CASSLFLAGEQTQYF

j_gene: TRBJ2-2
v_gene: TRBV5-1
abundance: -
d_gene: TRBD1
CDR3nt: TGCGCCAGCAGCCCACGTCGTGGACAGGGGGCGTCCGGGGAGCTGTTTTTT
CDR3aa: CASSPRRGQGASGELFF

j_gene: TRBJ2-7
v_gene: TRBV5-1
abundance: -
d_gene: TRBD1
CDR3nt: TGCGCCAGCAACCACGGGACAGGAAGGTCCGAGCAGTACTTC
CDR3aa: CASNHGTGRSEQYF

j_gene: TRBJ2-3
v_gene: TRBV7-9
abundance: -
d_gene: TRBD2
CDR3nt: TGTGCCAGCAGCTTCCTAAATACAGGACTAGCGGGAGTCGGAGATACGCAGTATTTT
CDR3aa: CASSFLNTGLAGVGDTQYF

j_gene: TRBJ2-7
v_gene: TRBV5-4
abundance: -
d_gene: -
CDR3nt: TGTGCCAGCAGCTTGGGCTTAGCGACCGAGCAGTACTTC
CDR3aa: CASSLGLATEQYF

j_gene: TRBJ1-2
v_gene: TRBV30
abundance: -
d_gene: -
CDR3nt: TGTGCCTGGAGTGTCGGACATAACTATGGCTACACCTTC
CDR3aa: CAWSVGHNYGYTF

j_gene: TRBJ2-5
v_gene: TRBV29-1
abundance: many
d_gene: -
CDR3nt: TGCAGCGCCGGGGTAGGGCAAGAGACCCAGTACTTC
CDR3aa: CSAGVGQETQYF

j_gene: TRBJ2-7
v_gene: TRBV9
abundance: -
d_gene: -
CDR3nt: TGTGCCAGCAGCCCCTACGGATTCAGCTCCTACGAGCAGTACTTC
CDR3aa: CASSPYGFSSYEQYF

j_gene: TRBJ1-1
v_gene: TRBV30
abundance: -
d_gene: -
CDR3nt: TGTGCCTGTGAGCCCCTCCGCGGAAGGGCTTTCTTT
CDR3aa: CACEPLRGRAFF

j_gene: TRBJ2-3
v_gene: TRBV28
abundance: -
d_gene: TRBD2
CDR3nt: TGTGCCAGCATAGCGGGAGCGTCGGGTACGCAGTATTTT
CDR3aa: CASIAGASGTQYF

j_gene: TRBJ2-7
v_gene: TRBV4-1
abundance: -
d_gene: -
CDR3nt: TGCGCCAGCAGCCCATGGGGGAGTGGGGCGGGGGAGCAGTACTTC
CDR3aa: CASSPWGSGAGEQYF

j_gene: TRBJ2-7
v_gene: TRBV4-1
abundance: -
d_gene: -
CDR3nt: TGCGCCAGCAGCCAAGTTGGGGGGGGACAGCTGTCCTACGAGCAGTACTTC
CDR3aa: CASSQVGGGQLSYEQYF

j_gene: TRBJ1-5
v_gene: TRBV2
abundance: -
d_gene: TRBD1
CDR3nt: TGTGCCAGCAGGGGACAGAGGGATCAGCCCCAGCATTTT
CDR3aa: CASRGQRDQPQHF

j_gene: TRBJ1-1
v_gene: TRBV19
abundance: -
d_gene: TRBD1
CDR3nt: TGTGCCAGTAGTACGGACAGGGTCACTGAAGCTTTCTTT
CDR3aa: CASSTDRVTEAFF

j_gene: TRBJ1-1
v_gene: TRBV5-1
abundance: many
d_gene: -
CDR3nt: TGCGCCAGCAGCTTGATTCCAACTAACCAAAAGAGTACGGGACAAGTCACTGAAGCTTTCTTT
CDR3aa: CASSLIPTNQKSTGQVTEAFF

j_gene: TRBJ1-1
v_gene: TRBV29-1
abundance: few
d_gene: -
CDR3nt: TGCAGCGTTGGGCTCACCATGAACACTGAAGCTTTCTTT
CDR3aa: CSVGLTMNTEAFF

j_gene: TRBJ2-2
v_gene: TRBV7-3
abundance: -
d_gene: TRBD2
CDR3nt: TGTGCCAGCAGCTCCTGGACTAGCGGGTATACCGGGGAGCTGTTTTTT
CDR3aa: CASSSWTSGYTGELFF

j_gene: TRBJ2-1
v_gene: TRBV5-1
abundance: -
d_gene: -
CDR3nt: TGCGCCAGCAGCTTGGCCGGGACCAGAGGCAATGAGCAGTTCTTC
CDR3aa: CASSLAGTRGNEQFF

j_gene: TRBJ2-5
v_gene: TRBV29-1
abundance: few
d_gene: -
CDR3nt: TGCAGCGTTGCCCTCGGGGCAGGGATGGAGACCCAGTACTTC
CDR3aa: CSVALGAGMETQYF

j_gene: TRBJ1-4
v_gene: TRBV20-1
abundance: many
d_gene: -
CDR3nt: TGCAGTGCTAGTCGTTTTGAAAAACTGTTTTTT
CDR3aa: CSASRFEKLFF

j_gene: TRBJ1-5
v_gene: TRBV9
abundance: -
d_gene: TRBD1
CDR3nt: TGTGCCAGCAGCGGCACAGGGGGCGATCAGCCCCAGCATTTT
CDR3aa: CASSGTGGDQPQHF

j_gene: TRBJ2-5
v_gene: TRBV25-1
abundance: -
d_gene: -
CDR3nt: TGTGCCAGCAGTGAATATGGGACTGAGACCCAGTACTTC
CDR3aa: CASSEYGTETQYF

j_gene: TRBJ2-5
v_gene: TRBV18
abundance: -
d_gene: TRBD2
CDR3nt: TGTGCCAGCTCACCACGAAGCGGGAGGGCACAAGAGACCCAGTACTTC
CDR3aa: CASSPRSGRAQETQYF

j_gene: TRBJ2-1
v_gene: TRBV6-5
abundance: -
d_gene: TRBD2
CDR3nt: TGTGCCAGCAGTTACGGAGGGACTACCTACAATGAGCAGTTCTTC
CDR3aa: CASSYGGTTYNEQFF